The rows below give T cell receptor beta chains drawn from one sample of a study of T cell changes during pregnancy in multiple sclerosis. TCRdb keeps only in-frame clones here, not all; method: immunoSEQ multiplex PCR. The profile shows 20,000 to 25,000 clones, 75% to 90% of them singletons. Source: CD4+ T cells from peripheral blood mononuclear cells, taken in the first trimester of pregnancy. The receptors stem from a female donor in good health, enrolled as a control in a pregnancy study. The CDR3 runs from the conserved cysteine through the conserved F or W. The order of the fields is V gene, D gene, clone size, J gene, CDR3 DNA, CDR3 protein. A D gene is named only where the DNA matches it firmly. Size tells how often a clone was seen (once, few, many) or the class of an expanded clone, and some rows leave it out.

>TRBV7-2|TRBD1|few|TRBJ1-2
TGTGCCAGCAGCTCGACAGGGGGCCCCTATGGCTACACCTTC
CASSSTGGPYGYTF
>TRBV7-6|-|once|TRBJ2-7
TGTGCCAGCAGCTCCTCTTCAGGGGTCTTGTACGAGCAGTACTTC
CASSSSSGVLYEQYF
>TRBV28|TRBD2|-|TRBJ2-1
TGTGCCAGCAGCTTAGCGGGAGCCCCATACAATGAGCAGTTCTTC
CASSLAGAPYNEQFF
>TRBV11-2|-|-|TRBJ2-6
TGTGCCAGCAGCTTCAGGGGAGGGGGAATCTCTGGGGCCAACGTCCTGACTTTC
CASSFRGGGISGANVLTF
>TRBV5-8|-|-|TRBJ1-4
TGTGCCAGCACCTTACCTACAGGCGTCACTAATGAAAAACTGTTTTTT
CASTLPTGVTNEKLFF
>TRBV7-9|-|-|TRBJ1-1
TGTGCCAGCACCAGGGGCTTGGGGAACACTGAAGCTTTCTTT
CASTRGLGNTEAFF
>TRBV30|-|-|TRBJ1-6
TGTGCCTGGAGTACAGGCTCCCACTATAATTCACCCCTCCACTTT
CAWSTGSHYNSPLHF
>TRBV7-8|-|-|TRBJ2-1
TGTGCCAGCAGCTTAGCGCTAGCTCGGGTCAATGAGCAGTTCTTC
CASSLALARVNEQFF
>TRBV6-5|TRBD1|-|TRBJ2-7
TGTGCCAGCAGTACATCGACAGGGGTTTCCTACGAGCAGTACTTC
CASSTSTGVSYEQYF
>TRBV4-1|TRBD2|-|TRBJ2-5
TGCGCCAGCAGCCAAGAGGGGGGACTAGCAGAAGAGACCCAGTACTTC
CASSQEGGLAEETQYF
>TRBV7-8|-|-|TRBJ1-5
TGTGCCAGCAGCCTGGGCAGGGGCAATCAGCCCCAGCATTTT
CASSLGRGNQPQHF
>TRBV5-1|-|-|TRBJ1-3
TGCGCCAGCAGCTTGGCCGCGGGGAACTCTGGAAACACCATATATTTT
CASSLAAGNSGNTIYF
>TRBV27|TRBD1|-|TRBJ2-1
TGTGCCAGCAGTCCGGACAGGAACAATGAGCAGTTCTTC
CASSPDRNNEQFF
>TRBV4-2|-|once|TRBJ2-1
TGTGCCAGCAGCCAAGATGGAGGGAGCCCCTACAATGAGCAGTTCTTC
CASSQDGGSPYNEQFF
>TRBV5-5|-|-|TRBJ1-5
TGTGCCAGCAGCGGGGGAGGCACCCTAGTCAAGAAAAACCAGCCCCAGCATTTT
CASSGGGTLVKKNQPQHF
>TRBV4-2|TRBD2|once|TRBJ2-6
TGTGCCAGCAGCCAAGCCCGGGAGGGAACCTCTGGGGCCAACGTCCTGACTTTC
CASSQAREGTSGANVLTF
>TRBV4-1|-|-|TRBJ2-7
TGCGCCAGCAGCCAAGATCTCTACTACGAGCAGTACTTC
CASSQDLYYEQYF
>TRBV10-1|TRBD2|once|TRBJ2-1
TGCGCCAGCAGTGAGACCTCCGGGACTAGCCTGTTCTTC
CASSETSGTSLFF
>TRBV14|-|-|TRBJ2-1
TGTGCCAGCAGCCAAGGTCAGGGGAGACCTTACAATGAGCAGTTCTTC
CASSQGQGRPYNEQFF
>TRBV5-6|TRBD1|few|TRBJ1-5
TGTGCCAGCAGCTTTCGACAGGGGGCGTCCGGTCAGCCCCAGCATTTT
CASSFRQGASGQPQHF
>TRBV5-5|-|-|TRBJ2-3
TGTGCCAGCAGCCCCCCGACAGTGCAACAGAGGACAGATACGCAGTATTTT
CASSPPTVQQRTDTQYF
>TRBV30|-|-|TRBJ1-2
TGTGCCTGGAGTACCTACAACCTAGAATGGGGCTACACCTTC
CAWSTYNLEWGYTF
>TRBV2|-|-|TRBJ1-1
TGTGCCAGCCCGGACAGGAACACTGAAGCTTTCTTT
CASPDRNTEAFF